This T cell receptor (beta chain) emerged from a study of early T cells in non-severe SARS-CoV-2 infection. This clonotype was detected a few times. Germline CDR1 and CDR2: SGHAT and FQNNGV. The CDR3 is made up of 12 amino acids. The ends were cut back, 7 bases at V and 4 bases at J, with 10 bases in the middle. TCRdb independently ran MiXCR on the 5' RACE reads; one entry per CDR3 protein. The repertoire holds 65,000 to 95,000 distinct CDR3 sequences, with 9% to 10% as singletons. The TCR originated in an adult who was a healthcare worker with PCR-confirmed SARS-CoV-2 infection or an uninfected control (not recorded which). The sequencing input was whole blood. The gene calls are TRBV11-2 and TRBJ2-5; no firm D call. This CDR3 is CASTVWGETQYF. Written as DNA, the CDR3 is TGTGCCAGCACCGTTTGGGGAGAGACCCAGTACTTC.